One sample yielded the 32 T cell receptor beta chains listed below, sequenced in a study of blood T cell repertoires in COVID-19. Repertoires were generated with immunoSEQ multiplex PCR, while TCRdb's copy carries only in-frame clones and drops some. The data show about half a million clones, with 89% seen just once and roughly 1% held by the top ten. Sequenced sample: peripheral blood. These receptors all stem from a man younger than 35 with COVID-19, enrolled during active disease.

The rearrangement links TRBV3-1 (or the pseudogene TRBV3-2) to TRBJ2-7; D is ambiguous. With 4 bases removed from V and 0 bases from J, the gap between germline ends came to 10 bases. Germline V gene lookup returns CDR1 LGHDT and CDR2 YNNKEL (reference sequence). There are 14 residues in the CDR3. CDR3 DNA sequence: TGTGCCAGCAGCCGGGCCGTGAGCTCCTACGAGCAGTACTTC. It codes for CASSRAVSSYEQYF.

The CDR3 coding sequence is TGTGCCAGCAGTGCTGGCCGGGACATGGGGAATCAGCCCCAGCATTTT. Translated: CASSAGRDMGNQPQHF. This chain links TRBV2 with TRBJ1-5; maybe TRBD1 (6 bases). V was shortened by 4 bases and J by 4 bases, with 17 bases between the two germline ends. The CDR3 runs 16 residues. From germline, CDR1 is SNHLY and CDR2 FYNNEI.

CDR3 coding DNA: TGTGCCAGCAGTACAGGGAGTTCGAATGGCTACACCTTC. Encoded protein: CASSTGSSNGYTF. The J gene is TRBJ1-2, the V gene TRBV28; a weak D match, TRBD1 (6 bases). Germline V gene sequence: CDR1 MDHEN, CDR2 SYDVKM. The CDR3 runs 13 residues. V was trimmed by 5 bases and J by 6 bases, leaving 13 bases between them.

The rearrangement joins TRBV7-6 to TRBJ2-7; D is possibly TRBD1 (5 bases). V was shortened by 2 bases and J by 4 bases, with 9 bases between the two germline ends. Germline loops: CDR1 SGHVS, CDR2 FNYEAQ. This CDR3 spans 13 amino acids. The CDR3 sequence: CASSLNRNYEQYF. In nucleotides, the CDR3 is TGTGCCAGCAGCTTAAACAGGAATTACGAGCAGTACTTC.

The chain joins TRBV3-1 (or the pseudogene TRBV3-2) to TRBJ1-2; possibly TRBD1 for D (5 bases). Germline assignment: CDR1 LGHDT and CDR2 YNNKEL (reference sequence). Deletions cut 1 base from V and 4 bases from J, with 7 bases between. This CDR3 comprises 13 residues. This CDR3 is CASSQGGSYGYTF. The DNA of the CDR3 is TGTGCCAGCAGCCAAGGGGGCAGCTATGGCTACACCTTC.

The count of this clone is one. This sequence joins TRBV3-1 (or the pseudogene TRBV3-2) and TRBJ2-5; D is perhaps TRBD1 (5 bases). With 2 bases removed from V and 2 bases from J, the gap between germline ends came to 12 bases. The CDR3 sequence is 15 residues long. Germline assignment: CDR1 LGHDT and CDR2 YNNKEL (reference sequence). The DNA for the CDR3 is TGTGCCAGCAGCCAACAGGGTAGAAATCAAGAGACCCAGTACTTC. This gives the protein CASSQQGRNQETQYF.

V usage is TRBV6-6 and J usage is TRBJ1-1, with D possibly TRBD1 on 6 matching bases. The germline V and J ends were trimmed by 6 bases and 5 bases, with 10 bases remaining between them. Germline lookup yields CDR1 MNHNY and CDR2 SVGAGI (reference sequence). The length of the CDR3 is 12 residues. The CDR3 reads CASSNRETEAFF. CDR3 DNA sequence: TGTGCCAGCAGCAACAGGGAGACTGAAGCTTTCTTT.

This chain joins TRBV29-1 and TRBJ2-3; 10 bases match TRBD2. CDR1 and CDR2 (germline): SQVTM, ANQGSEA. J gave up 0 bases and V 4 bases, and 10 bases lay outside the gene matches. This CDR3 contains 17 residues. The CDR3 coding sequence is TGCAGCGTTGTACCGGCTAGCGGGAGTGGGAGCACAGATACGCAGTATTTT. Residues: CSVVPASGSGSTDTQYF.

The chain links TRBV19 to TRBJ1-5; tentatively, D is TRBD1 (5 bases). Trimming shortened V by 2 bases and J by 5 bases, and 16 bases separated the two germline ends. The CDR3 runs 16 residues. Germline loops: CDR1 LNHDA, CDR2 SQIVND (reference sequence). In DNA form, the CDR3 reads TGTGCCAGTAGTATACGGGGGTCTGCCTTGGATCAGCCCCAGCATTTT. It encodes CASSIRGSALDQPQHF.

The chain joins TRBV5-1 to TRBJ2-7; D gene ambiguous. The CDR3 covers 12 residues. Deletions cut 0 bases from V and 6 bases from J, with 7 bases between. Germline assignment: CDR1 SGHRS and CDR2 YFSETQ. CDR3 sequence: CASSLASAEQYF. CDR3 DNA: TGCGCCAGCAGCTTGGCTAGTGCCGAGCAGTACTTC.

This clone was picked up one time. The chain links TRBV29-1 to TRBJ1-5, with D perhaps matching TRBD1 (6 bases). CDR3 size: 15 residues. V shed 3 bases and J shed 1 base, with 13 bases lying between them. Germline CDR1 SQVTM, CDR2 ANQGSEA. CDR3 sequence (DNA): TGCAGCGTTGACCGGGACATCCAGAGCAATCAGCCCCAGCATTTT. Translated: CSVDRDIQSNQPQHF. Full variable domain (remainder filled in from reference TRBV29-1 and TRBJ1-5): SAVISQKPSRDICQRGTSLTIQCQVDSQVTMMFWYRQQPGQSLTLIATANQGSEATYESGFVIDKFPISRPNLTFSTLTVSNMSPEDSSIYLCSVDRDIQSNQPQHFGDGTRLSIL.

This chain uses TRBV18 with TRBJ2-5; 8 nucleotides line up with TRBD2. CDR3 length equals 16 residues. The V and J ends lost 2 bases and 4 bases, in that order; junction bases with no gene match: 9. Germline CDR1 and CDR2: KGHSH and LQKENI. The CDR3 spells CASSPSIGGAGETQYF. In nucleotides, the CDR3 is TGTGCCAGCTCACCATCGATCGGGGGGGCAGGAGAGACCCAGTACTTC.

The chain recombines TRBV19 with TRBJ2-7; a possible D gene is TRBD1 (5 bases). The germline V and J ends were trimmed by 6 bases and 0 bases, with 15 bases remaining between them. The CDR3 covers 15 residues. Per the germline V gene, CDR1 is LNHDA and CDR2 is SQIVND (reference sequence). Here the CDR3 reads CASREQDFFSYEQYF. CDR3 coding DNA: TGTGCCAGTAGGGAACAGGATTTCTTCTCCTACGAGCAGTACTTC.

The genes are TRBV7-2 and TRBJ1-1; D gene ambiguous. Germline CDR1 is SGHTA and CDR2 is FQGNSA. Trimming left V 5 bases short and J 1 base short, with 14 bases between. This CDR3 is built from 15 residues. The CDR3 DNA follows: TGTGCCAGCAGCGAAGCGCCGCGAGGGAACACTGAAGCTTTCTTT. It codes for CASSEAPRGNTEAFF. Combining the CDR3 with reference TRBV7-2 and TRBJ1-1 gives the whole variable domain GAGVSQSPSNKVTEKGKDVELRCDPISGHTALYWYRQSLGQGLEFLIYFQGNSAPDKSGLPSDRFSAERTGGSVSTLTIQRTQQEDSAVYLCASSEAPRGNTEAFFGQGTRLTVV.

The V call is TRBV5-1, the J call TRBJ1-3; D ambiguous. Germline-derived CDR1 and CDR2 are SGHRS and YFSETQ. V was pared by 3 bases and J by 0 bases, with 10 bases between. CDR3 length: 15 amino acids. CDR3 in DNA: TGCGCCAGCAGCTCCGATCAGAACTCTGGAAACACCATATATTTT. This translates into CASSSDQNSGNTIYF.

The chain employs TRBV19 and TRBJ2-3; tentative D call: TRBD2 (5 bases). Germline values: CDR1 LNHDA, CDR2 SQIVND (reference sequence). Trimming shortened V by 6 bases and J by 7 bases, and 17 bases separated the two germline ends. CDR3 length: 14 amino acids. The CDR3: CASRASSGHHTQYF. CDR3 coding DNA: TGTGCCAGTAGGGCTAGCAGCGGTCACCATACGCAGTATTTT.

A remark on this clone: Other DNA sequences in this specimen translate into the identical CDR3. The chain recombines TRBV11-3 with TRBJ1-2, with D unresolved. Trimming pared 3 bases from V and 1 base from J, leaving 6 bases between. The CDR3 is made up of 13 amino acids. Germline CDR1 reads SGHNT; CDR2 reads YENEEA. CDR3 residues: CASSFGGNYGYTF. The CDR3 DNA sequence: TGTGCCAGCAGCTTTGGCGGTAACTATGGCTACACCTTC.

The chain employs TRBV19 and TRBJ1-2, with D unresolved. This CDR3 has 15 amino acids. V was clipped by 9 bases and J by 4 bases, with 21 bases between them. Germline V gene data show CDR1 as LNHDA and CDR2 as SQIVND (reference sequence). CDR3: CASQSGHSSSYGYTF. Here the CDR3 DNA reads TGTGCCAGCCAGTCCGGCCACAGTTCGAGCTATGGCTACACCTTC. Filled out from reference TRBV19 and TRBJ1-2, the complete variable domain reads DGGITQSPKYLFRKEGQNVTLSCEQNLNHDAMYWYRQDPGQGLRLIYYSQIVNDFQKGDIAEGYSVSREKKESFPLTVTSAQKNPTAFYLCASQSGHSSSYGYTFGSGTRLTVV.

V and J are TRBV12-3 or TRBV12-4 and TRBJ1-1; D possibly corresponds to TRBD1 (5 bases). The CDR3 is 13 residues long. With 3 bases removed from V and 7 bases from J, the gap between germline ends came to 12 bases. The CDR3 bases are TGTGCCAGCAGTTTCTTCAGGGTTAATGAAGCTTTCTTT. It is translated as CASSFFRVNEAFF.

The CDR3 nucleotides are TGTGCCAGCAGTTTACTCCTTACCCCCCCCTCGTTAACAGGGCTGGGGAACATTCAGTACTTC. It codes for CASSLLLTPPSLTGLGNIQYF. This chain links TRBV28 with TRBJ2-4, with D possibly being TRBD1 (6 bases). This CDR3 spans 21 amino acids. Trimming removed 2 bases at V and 7 bases at J, with 33 bases between. CDR1 is MDHEN and CDR2 is SYDVKM in the germline V gene.

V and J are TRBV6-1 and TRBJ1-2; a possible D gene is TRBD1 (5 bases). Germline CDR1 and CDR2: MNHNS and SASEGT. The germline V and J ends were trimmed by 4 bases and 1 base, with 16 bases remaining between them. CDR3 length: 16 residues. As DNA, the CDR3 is TGTGCCAGCAGTGCCTGGGGAGGGACCCGTAACTATGGCTACACCTTC. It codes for CASSAWGGTRNYGYTF.

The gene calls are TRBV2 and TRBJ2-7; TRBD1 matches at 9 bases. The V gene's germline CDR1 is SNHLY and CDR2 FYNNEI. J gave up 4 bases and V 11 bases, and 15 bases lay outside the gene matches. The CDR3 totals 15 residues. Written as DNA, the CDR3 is TGTGCCCGCTCCCCGGACAGGGGCGCAACGTACGAGCAGTACTTC. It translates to CARSPDRGATYEQYF.

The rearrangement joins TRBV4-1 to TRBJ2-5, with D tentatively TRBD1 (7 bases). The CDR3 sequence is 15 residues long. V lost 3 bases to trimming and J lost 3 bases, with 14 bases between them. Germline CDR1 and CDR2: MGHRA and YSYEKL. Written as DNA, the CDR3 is TGCGCCAGCAGCCAGCAGGGGGGCCGAGAAGAGACCCAGTACTTC. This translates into CASSQQGGREETQYF.

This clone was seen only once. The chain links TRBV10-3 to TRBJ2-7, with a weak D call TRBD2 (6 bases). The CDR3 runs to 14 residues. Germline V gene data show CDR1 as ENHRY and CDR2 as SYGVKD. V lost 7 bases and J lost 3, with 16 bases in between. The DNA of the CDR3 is TGTGCCATCAACCCGTACGGGAGTGGCTACGAGCAGTACTTC. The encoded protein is CAINPYGSGYEQYF.

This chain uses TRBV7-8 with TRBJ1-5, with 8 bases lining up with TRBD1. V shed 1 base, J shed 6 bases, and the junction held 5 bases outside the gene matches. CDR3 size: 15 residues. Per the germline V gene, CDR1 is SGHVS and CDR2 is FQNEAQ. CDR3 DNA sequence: TGTGCCAGCAGCTTAGGTACGACAGGGGCTCAGCCCCAGCATTTT. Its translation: CASSLGTTGAQPQHF.

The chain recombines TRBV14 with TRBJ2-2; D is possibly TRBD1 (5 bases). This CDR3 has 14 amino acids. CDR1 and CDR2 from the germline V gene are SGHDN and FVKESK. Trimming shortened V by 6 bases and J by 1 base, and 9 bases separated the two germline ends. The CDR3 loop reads CASRYQGNTGELFF. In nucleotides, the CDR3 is TGTGCCAGCAGATACCAGGGGAACACCGGGGAGCTGTTTTTT.

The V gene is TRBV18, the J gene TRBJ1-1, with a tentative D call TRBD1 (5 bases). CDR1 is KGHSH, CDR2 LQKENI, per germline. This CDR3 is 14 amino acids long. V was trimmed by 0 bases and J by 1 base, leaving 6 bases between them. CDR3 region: CASSPPRGNTEAFF. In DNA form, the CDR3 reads TGTGCCAGCTCACCACCAAGGGGGAACACTGAAGCTTTCTTT.

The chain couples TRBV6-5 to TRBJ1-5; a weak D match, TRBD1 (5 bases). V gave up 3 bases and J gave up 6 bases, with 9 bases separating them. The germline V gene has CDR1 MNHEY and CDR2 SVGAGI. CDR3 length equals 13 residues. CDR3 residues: CASSYGGGQPQHF. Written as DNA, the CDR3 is TGTGCCAGCAGTTATGGGGGAGGTCAGCCCCAGCATTTT.

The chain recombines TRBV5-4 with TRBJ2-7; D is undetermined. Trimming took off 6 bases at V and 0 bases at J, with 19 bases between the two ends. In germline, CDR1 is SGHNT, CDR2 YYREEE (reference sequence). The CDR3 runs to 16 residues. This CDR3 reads CASTMQTPGGSYEQYF. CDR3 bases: TGTGCCAGCACCATGCAGACGCCAGGTGGCTCCTACGAGCAGTACTTC.

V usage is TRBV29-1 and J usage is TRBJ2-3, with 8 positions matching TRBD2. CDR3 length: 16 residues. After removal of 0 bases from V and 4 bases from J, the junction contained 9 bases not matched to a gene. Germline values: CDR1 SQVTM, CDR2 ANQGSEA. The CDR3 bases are TGCAGCGTTGAAGATGGGCAGGGGACTAGAGCAGATACGCAGTATTTT. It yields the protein CSVEDGQGTRADTQYF.

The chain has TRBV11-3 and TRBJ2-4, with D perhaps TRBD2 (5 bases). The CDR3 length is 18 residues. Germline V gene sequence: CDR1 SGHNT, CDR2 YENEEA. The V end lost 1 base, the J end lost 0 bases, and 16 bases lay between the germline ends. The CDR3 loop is CASSLGVGLKLAKNIQYF. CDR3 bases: TGTGCCAGCAGCTTAGGGGTCGGACTTAAACTAGCCAAAAACATTCAGTACTTC.

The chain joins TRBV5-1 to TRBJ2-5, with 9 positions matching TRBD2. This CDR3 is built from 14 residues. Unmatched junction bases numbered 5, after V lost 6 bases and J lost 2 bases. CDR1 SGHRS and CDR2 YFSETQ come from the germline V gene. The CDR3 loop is CASKLAGEQETQYF. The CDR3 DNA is TGCGCCAGCAAATTAGCGGGGGAGCAAGAGACCCAGTACTTC.